The rows below give T cell receptor beta chains drawn from one sample of a study of low-dose radiotherapy and immunotherapy resistance in tumors. MiXCR was run by TCRdb on the reads, yielding one entry per CDR3 protein. Of about 50,000 distinct CDR3 sequences in the sample, 10% to 15% are singletons; the top ten hold 6.2%. The sequencing used PBMCs, collected before treatment. The receptor source for this set is a female donor with ovarian cancer. Both conserved end residues are part of each CDR3. Each record gives: J gene, clone size, V gene, D gene, CDR3 protein, CDR3 DNA. A D gene is named only where the DNA matches it firmly. Rows may omit the clone size; those that give it use once, few, many or a size class.

>TRBJ2-1|many|TRBV5-4|TRBD2
CASSFSSGAYNEQFF
TGTGCCAGCAGCTTCTCTAGCGGTGCCTACAATGAGCAGTTCTTC
>TRBJ2-3|many|TRBV6-4|.
CASSDSPKDTQYF
TGTGCCAGCAGTGACTCTCCGAAAGATACGCAGTATTTT
>TRBJ2-1|.|TRBV5-1|TRBD2
CASSLNGGAGNEQFF
TGCGCCAGCAGCTTAAACGGGGGGGCAGGCAATGAGCAGTTCTTC
>TRBJ2-7|many|TRBV30|.
CAWARGGVSSEQYF
TGTGCCTGGGCCCGAGGCGGGGTGTCGAGCGAGCAGTACTTC
>TRBJ2-1|many|TRBV24-1|.
CATSPRPPGNNEQFF
TGTGCCACCAGTCCCCGCCCTCCCGGCAACAATGAGCAGTTCTTC
>TRBJ2-7|many|TRBV30|TRBD1
CAWSGVEGATYEQYF
TGTGCCTGGAGTGGGGTTGAGGGGGCGACCTACGAGCAGTACTTC
>TRBJ1-5|many|TRBV2|TRBD1
CASSEGTGYSNQPQHF
TGTGCCAGCAGTGAGGGGACAGGATATAGCAATCAGCCCCAGCATTTT
>TRBJ2-3|many|TRBV3-1|TRBD2
CAAAGGPTPGDTQYF
TGTGCCGCGGCGGGGGGACCCACCCCGGGAGATACGCAGTATTTT
>TRBJ1-1|many|TRBV5-5|.
CASSLRGGSTEAFF
TGTGCCAGCAGTCTAAGGGGAGGGAGCACTGAAGCTTTCTTT
>TRBJ2-3|few|TRBV2|TRBD1
CASILGQSSTDTQYF
TGTGCCAGCATCTTGGGACAGTCTAGCACAGATACGCAGTATTTT
>TRBJ2-2|many|TRBV13|.
CASTLSPLAGGELFF
TGTGCCAGCACCCTCTCTCCACTGGCGGGCGGGGAGCTGTTTTTT
>TRBJ1-1|many|TRBV18|.
CASSMGTSTEAFF
TGTGCCAGCTCCATGGGGACCTCCACTGAAGCTTTCTTT
>TRBJ1-1|many|TRBV28|TRBD1
CASSFIGTGNTEAFF
TGTGCCAGCAGTTTCATCGGGACAGGAAACACTGAAGCTTTCTTT
>TRBJ2-3|.|TRBV5-1|.
CASSLNTDTQYF
TGCGCCAGCAGCTTAAATACAGATACGCAGTATTTT
>TRBJ2-7|many|TRBV20-1|.
CSATQGVVYEQYF
TGCAGTGCTACACAGGGTGTAGTCTACGAGCAGTACTTC
>TRBJ2-3|many|TRBV6-2/TRBV6-3|.
CASTTKVPTDTQYF
TGTGCCAGCACCACGAAGGTCCCCACAGATACGCAGTATTTT
>TRBJ2-7|.|TRBV28|TRBD1
CASSYRGRGYEQYF
TGTGCCAGCAGTTACAGGGGTCGCGGCTACGAGCAGTACTTC
>TRBJ2-3|many|TRBV11-2|.
CASSLVRAGAVF
TGTGCCAGCAGCTTAGTGAGGGCGGGGGCGGTTTTT
>TRBJ2-7|many|TRBV7-2|.
CASSKTSYEQYF
TGTGCCAGCAGCAAGACTAGCTACGAGCAGTACTTC
>TRBJ2-7|many|TRBV28|.
CASRGFLGLRNEQYF
TGTGCCAGCAGAGGTTTCCTGGGACTCAGGAACGAGCAGTACTTC
>TRBJ1-1|many|TRBV7-9|.
CASSLAENTEAFF
TGTGCCAGCAGCTTAGCGGAGAACACTGAAGCTTTCTTT
>TRBJ1-1|many|TRBV19|.
CASRFEGRNTEAFF
TGTGCCAGTAGATTTGAGGGAAGGAACACTGAAGCTTTCTTT
>TRBJ1-2|many|TRBV9|TRBD1
CASSNLPGGAYGYTF
TGTGCCAGCAGCAACCTGCCAGGGGGGGCCTATGGCTACACCTTC
>TRBJ1-4|many|TRBV2|TRBD1
CASRFQTGGGEKLFF
TGTGCCAGCAGATTTCAAACAGGGGGCGGTGAAAAACTGTTTTTT